A single sample gave rise to the 27 T cell receptor beta chains below, sequenced in a study of radiation and T cells in renal cell carcinoma. This table comes from immunoSEQ multiplex PCR, and its TCRdb copy is limited to in-frame clones, with some not included. The sample yields 100,000 to 150,000 clones, around 80% seen once. Time point denoted: baseline pretreatment blood. Specified treatment: 15 Gy SBRT to primary tumor, nephrectomy 4 weeks later. The sample consisted of blood, taken from a patient whose treatment included radiotherapy and nephrectomy. The receptors shown here come from a woman aged 60-75 years with renal cell carcinoma.

This clone was recorded only once. The chain recombines TRBV5-1 with TRBJ2-2; 9 nucleotides line up with TRBD1. V lost 3 bases, J lost 3 bases, and 6 bases stayed unmatched. Germline CDR1 reads SGHRS; CDR2 reads YFSETQ. The CDR3 loop spans 16 amino acids. The CDR3 protein is CASSSRTGDDTGELFF. CDR3 nucleotides: TGCGCCAGCAGCTCTCGGACAGGGGACGACACCGGGGAGCTGTTTTTT.

This sequence joins TRBV6-6 and TRBJ2-2, with D maybe TRBD1 (5 bases). The CDR3 has 16 amino acids. Germline V gives CDR1 MNHNY, CDR2 SVGAGI (reference sequence). V was shortened by 1 base and J by 7 bases, with 16 bases between the two germline ends. In DNA, the CDR3 is TGTGCCAGCAGTTACTTACCAGGGTTTACGGGCGGGGAGCTGTTTTTT. Residues: CASSYLPGFTGGELFF.

The chain is built from TRBV19 and TRBJ2-7, with a possible D match to TRBD2 (6 bases). The CDR3 consists of 14 residues. Trimming took off 4 bases at V and 2 bases at J, with 12 bases between the two ends. The germline V gene has CDR1 LNHDA and CDR2 SQIVND (reference sequence). The CDR3 DNA sequence: TGTGCCAGTAGTAGACGGGAGACACCCTACGAGCAGTACTTC. Translating gives CASSRRETPYEQYF.

This clone was seen once. In DNA form, the CDR3 reads TGTGCCAGCAGTGACAGACAGTCTAACTATGGCTACACCTTC. Translation gives CASSDRQSNYGYTF. The chain carries TRBV6-1 and TRBJ1-2; D is perhaps TRBD1 (5 bases). This CDR3 spans 14 amino acids. Trimming left V 3 bases short and J 0 bases short, with 8 bases between. Germline V gene sequence: CDR1 MNHNS, CDR2 SASEGT.

The chain is built from TRBV4-3 and TRBJ2-3; TRBD2 matches at 7 bases. The V segment lost 0 bases and the J segment 5 bases; nucleotides outside the gene matches: 8. The CDR3 runs to 16 residues. Per germline, CDR1 LGHNA and CDR2 YSLEER. CDR3 amino acids: CASSQEVAGAVDTQYF. The CDR3 bases are TGCGCCAGCAGCCAAGAGGTCGCGGGAGCGGTAGATACGCAGTATTTT.

This clone has a handful of counts. The rearrangement links TRBV6-1 to TRBJ1-2; D is ambiguous. V lost 5 bases to trimming and J lost 2 bases, with 9 bases between them. The CDR3 covers 13 residues. CDR1 and CDR2 from the germline V gene are MNHNS and SASEGT. CDR3 region: CASSPGPNYGYTF. The CDR3 nucleotides read TGTGCCAGCAGTCCCGGACCAAACTATGGCTACACCTTC.

The chain couples TRBV6-5 to TRBJ2-5; D may be TRBD1 (6 bases). Trimming shortened V by 6 bases and J by 1 base, and 12 bases separated the two germline ends. The CDR3 is 14 residues long. Germline CDR1 and CDR2: MNHEY and SVGAGI. The CDR3 is CASSLQGRQETQYF. CDR3 DNA: TGTGCCAGCAGCCTACAGGGTCGCCAAGAGACCCAGTACTTC.

The chain carries TRBV29-1 and TRBJ1-5; maybe TRBD1 (5 bases). V was clipped by 6 bases and J by 6 bases, with 18 bases between them. CDR1 is SQVTM and CDR2 is ANQGSEA in the germline V gene. This CDR3 contains 14 residues. CDR3 region: CSVKGTSEGQPQHF. The CDR3 DNA sequence: TGCAGCGTCAAAGGGACTTCAGAGGGTCAGCCCCAGCATTTT. Full variable domain (outside the CDR3, taken from reference TRBV29-1 and TRBJ1-5): SAVISQKPSRDICQRGTSLTIQCQVDSQVTMMFWYRQQPGQSLTLIATANQGSEATYESGFVIDKFPISRPNLTFSTLTVSNMSPEDSSIYLCSVKGTSEGQPQHFGDGTRLSIL.

The CDR3 bases are TGTGCCAGCAGTTCTAAACAGGGGTTCGAGCAGTACTTC. Protein: CASSSKQGFEQYF. The gene calls are TRBV28 and TRBJ2-7; 7 bases align to TRBD1. Germline CDR1 reads MDHEN; CDR2 reads SYDVKM. V trimming: 4 bases; J trimming: 6 bases; junction bases outside the gene matches: 6. CDR3 size: 13 residues.

This chain joins TRBV5-1 and TRBJ2-2; D is undetermined. The germline gives CDR1 SGHRS, CDR2 YFSETQ. The CDR3 runs 19 residues. Trimming cost V 0 bases and J 0 bases, with 18 bases left between them. DNA of the CDR3: TGCGCCAGCAGCTTGGATCGAATTTCGGCGCAGGCGAACACCGGGGAGCTGTTTTTT. Encoded protein: CASSLDRISAQANTGELFF.

V is TRBV7-3 and J is TRBJ2-5; the D gene is possibly TRBD2 (6 bases). CDR1 is SGHTA and CDR2 is FQGTGA in the germline V gene. This CDR3 comprises 14 residues. Trimming took 5 bases from V and 5 from J, leaving 15 bases between them. The CDR3 region is CASSPRAGRETQYF. The CDR3 DNA sequence: TGTGCCAGCAGCCCACGAGCGGGCCGGGAGACCCAGTACTTC. The full variable domain, rest sourced from reference TRBV7-3 and TRBJ2-5, is GAGVSQTPSNKVTEKGKYVELRCDPISGHTALYWYRQSLGQGPEFLIYFQGTGAADDSGLPNDRFFAVRPEGSVSTLKIQRTERGDSAVYLCASSPRAGRETQYFGPGTRLLVL.

This chain connects TRBV6-5 to TRBJ1-6; possibly TRBD1 for D (6 bases). Germline V gene data show CDR1 as MNHEY and CDR2 as SVGAGI. CDR3 length: 14 residues. With 5 bases removed from V and 7 bases from J, the gap between germline ends came to 12 bases. This chain's CDR3 is CASSRTVNNSPLHF. CDR3 nucleotides: TGTGCCAGCAGTCGGACAGTCAACAATTCACCCCTCCACTTT.

The table lists this clone with a count of one. The chain is built from TRBV18 and TRBJ2-1; 10 bases fit TRBD1. Trimming cost V 3 bases and J 1 base; bases outside gene matches: 3. Per germline, CDR1 KGHSH and CDR2 LQKENI. The CDR3 is 16 amino acids. The CDR3 loop reads CASSPGTGVSYNEQFF. The CDR3 DNA follows: TGTGCCAGCTCACCCGGGACAGGGGTATCCTACAATGAGCAGTTCTTC.

This clone has just one count. The rearrangement links TRBV5-6 to TRBJ1-2; D ambiguous. Germline values: CDR1 SGHDT, CDR2 YYEEEE. V was pared by 0 bases and J by 5 bases, with 11 bases between. The CDR3 loop spans 14 amino acids. CDR3 loop: CASSLGRMGYGYTF. CDR3 sequence (DNA): TGTGCCAGCAGCTTGGGGCGGATGGGGTATGGCTACACCTTC.

The chain is built from TRBV19 and TRBJ1-1; the match to TRBD1 covers 7 bases. CDR1 is LNHDA and CDR2 is SQIVND in the germline V gene (reference sequence). The CDR3 covers 16 residues. J was trimmed by 1 base and V by 7 bases; bases with no gene match: 12. DNA of the CDR3: TGTGCCAGTACGGACAGGTCACGGAGCCCGAACACTGAAGCTTTCTTT. Translated, it gives CASTDRSRSPNTEAFF.

The genes are TRBV19 and TRBJ1-4; D is uncertain. This CDR3 is 13 amino acids long. The germline V gene encodes CDR1 LNHDA and CDR2 SQIVND (reference sequence). Trimming cost V 3 bases and J 7 bases, with 9 bases left between them. The CDR3 protein is CASSISTVEKLFF. DNA of the CDR3: TGTGCCAGTAGTATTTCAACAGTTGAAAAACTGTTTTTT.

The gene calls are TRBV14 and TRBJ1-2; no definite D call. With 0 bases removed from V and 2 bases from J, the gap between germline ends came to 7 bases. CDR1 is SGHDN, CDR2 FVKESK, per germline. This CDR3 contains 14 residues. CDR3 nucleotide sequence: TGTGCCAGCAGCCAAGATACCGGGAACTATGGCTACACCTTC. Its protein is CASSQDTGNYGYTF.

The V and J genes are TRBV5-1 and TRBJ2-3; TRBD1 matches at 8 bases. The germline V gene has CDR1 SGHRS and CDR2 YFSETQ. The CDR3 length is 15 residues. Trimming cost V 0 bases and J 2 bases; bases outside gene matches: 2. This CDR3 reads CASSLAGQVTDTQYF. Here the CDR3 DNA reads TGCGCCAGCAGCTTGGCGGGACAGGTCACAGATACGCAGTATTTT.

The chain employs TRBV28 and TRBJ2-1; maybe TRBD2 (7 bases). V lost 8 bases to trimming and J lost 8 bases, with 22 bases between them. Germline V CDR1 and CDR2: MDHEN, SYDVKM. This CDR3 contains 15 residues. This chain's CDR3 is CASPARGAPWDEQFF. In DNA form, the CDR3 reads TGTGCCAGCCCGGCACGGGGGGCCCCTTGGGATGAGCAGTTCTTC.

The rearrangement uses TRBV2 and TRBJ1-2, with D perhaps TRBD1 (6 bases). CDR1 SNHLY and CDR2 FYNNEI come from the germline V gene. CDR3 length: 13 amino acids. The germline V and J ends were trimmed by 7 bases and 2 bases, with 11 bases remaining between them. The CDR3 DNA reads as TGTGCCAGCACCGGGACACCCAACTATGGCTACACCTTC. It encodes CASTGTPNYGYTF. Based on the CDR3 plus reference TRBV2 and TRBJ1-2, the full variable domain is EPEVTQTPSHQVTQMGQEVILRCVPISNHLYFYWYRQILGQKVEFLVSFYNNEISEKSEIFDDQFSVERPDGSNFTLKIRSTKLEDSAMYFCASTGTPNYGYTFGSGTRLTVV.

V gene TRBV28 combines with J gene TRBJ2-3; no firm D call. The V and J ends lost 8 bases and 2 bases respectively, with 14 bases between them. Germline CDR1 MDHEN, CDR2 SYDVKM. CDR3 length equals 14 residues. The CDR3 loop reads CASRRRTYTDTQYF. The CDR3 nucleotides are TGTGCCAGCCGGCGGCGAACCTACACAGATACGCAGTATTTT.

This clone was observed once. This chain links TRBV11-3 with TRBJ2-3; D remains unclear. This CDR3 has 14 amino acids. V dropped 4 bases and J dropped 0 bases, with 8 bases sitting between them. Germline V CDR1 and CDR2: SGHNT, YENEEA. CDR3 coding DNA: TGTGCCAGCAGCTCAGAGGCCAGCACAGATACGCAGTATTTT. It is translated as CASSSEASTDTQYF.

This clone was seen only once. The rearrangement uses TRBV9 and TRBJ2-3; 10 bases are a match to TRBD2. The V segment lost 2 bases and the J segment 0 bases; nucleotides outside the gene matches: 3. The germline V gene encodes CDR1 SGDLS and CDR2 YYNGEE. CDR3 length: 16 residues. CDR3 sequence reads: CASSVSGGTSTDTQYF. CDR3 in DNA: TGTGCCAGCAGCGTTAGCGGGGGGACTAGCACAGATACGCAGTATTTT.

The gene calls are TRBV7-9 and TRBJ1-1; D is uncertain. The CDR3 extends over 12 amino acids. CDR1 and CDR2 from the germline V gene are SEHNR and FQNEAQ (reference sequence). Trimming took off 11 bases at V and 5 bases at J, with 15 bases between the two ends. The CDR3 nucleotides are TGTGCCTCCCACTCTCAGGAAACTGAAGCTTTCTTT. It translates to CASHSQETEAFF. Together with reference TRBV7-9 and TRBJ1-1, the CDR3 gives the full variable domain: DTGVSQNPRHKITKRGQNVTFRCDPISEHNRLYWYRQTLGQGPEFLTYFQNEAQLEKSRLLSDRFSAERPKGSFSTLEIQRTEQGDSAMYLCASHSQETEAFFGQGTRLTVV.

The J gene is TRBJ1-1, the V gene TRBV9; no clear D. V lost 0 bases to trimming and J lost 0 bases, with 3 bases between them. The V gene's germline CDR1 is SGDLS and CDR2 YYNGEE. The CDR3 covers 13 residues. In DNA form, the CDR3 reads TGTGCCAGCAGCGTAGTATTGAACACTGAAGCTTTCTTT. This codes for CASSVVLNTEAFF.

The chain joins TRBV7-6 to TRBJ1-1; D not resolved. This CDR3 comprises 19 residues. V shed 4 bases and J shed 1 base, with 25 bases lying between them. CDR1 SGHVS and CDR2 FNYEAQ come from the germline V gene. CDR3 amino acids: CASSWGKVEVRSENTEAFF. Here the CDR3 DNA reads TGTGCCAGCAGCTGGGGAAAAGTGGAAGTCCGATCCGAGAACACTGAAGCTTTCTTT. The full variable domain, with the rest looked up from reference TRBV7-6 and TRBJ1-1, is GAGVSQSPRYKVTKRGQDVALRCDPISGHVSLYWYRQALGQGPEFLTYFNYEAQQDKSGLPNDRFSAERPEGSISTLTIQRTEQRDSAMYRCASSWGKVEVRSENTEAFFGQGTRLTVV.

The gene calls are TRBV28 and TRBJ2-2; 8 bases are shared with TRBD1. This CDR3 is 15 amino acids long. With 5 bases clipped from V and 6 bases from J, the junction kept 8 bases outside the gene matches. The germline gives CDR1 MDHEN, CDR2 SYDVKM. CDR3 nucleotide sequence: TGTGCCAGCAGTCGGGACAGGTTTCTTCCCGGGGAGCTGTTTTTT. Its translation: CASSRDRFLPGELFF.